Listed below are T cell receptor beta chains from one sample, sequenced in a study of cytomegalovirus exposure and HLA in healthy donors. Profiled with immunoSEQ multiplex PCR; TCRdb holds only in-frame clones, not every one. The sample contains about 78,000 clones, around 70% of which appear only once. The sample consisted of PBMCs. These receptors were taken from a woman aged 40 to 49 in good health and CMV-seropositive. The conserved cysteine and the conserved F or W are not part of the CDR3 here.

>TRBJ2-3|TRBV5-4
ASSSQGSTDTQY
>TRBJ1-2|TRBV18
ASSPVGQGNYGYT
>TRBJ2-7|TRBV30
AWSVESDYGQY
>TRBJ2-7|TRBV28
ASSSPSQGVYEQY
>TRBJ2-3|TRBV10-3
AISDPSAGGGAGTQY
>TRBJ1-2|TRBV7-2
ASSLSGPPGESGYT
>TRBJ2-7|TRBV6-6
ASRKAQALTFEQY
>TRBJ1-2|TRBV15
ATSRGAGANYGYT
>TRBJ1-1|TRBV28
ASSSGGGSTEAF
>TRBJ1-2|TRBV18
ASSPKERASYYGYT
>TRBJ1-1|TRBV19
ASSRRGTNTEAF
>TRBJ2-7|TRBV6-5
ASRDRSSSYEQY
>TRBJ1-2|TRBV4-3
ASSQDRVLGRGYGYT
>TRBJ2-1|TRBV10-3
AISEGTSGSLGNEQF
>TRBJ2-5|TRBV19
ASSIDLSGWETQY
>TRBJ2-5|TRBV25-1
ASSERIAGETQY
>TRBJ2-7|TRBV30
AWRLGYEQY
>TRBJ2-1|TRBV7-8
ASSPGTGSGEQF
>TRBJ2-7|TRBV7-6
ASSKGQSYEQY
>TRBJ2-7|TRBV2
ASSRDYYYEQY
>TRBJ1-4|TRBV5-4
ASSRSTATNEKLF
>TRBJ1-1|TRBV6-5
ASSYSVGDRAAEAF
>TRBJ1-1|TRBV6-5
ASSSYRGRTEAF
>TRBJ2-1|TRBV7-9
ASSQRTTGDINEQF
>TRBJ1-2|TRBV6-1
ASSLGQGRNGYT
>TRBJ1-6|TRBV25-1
ASNGQNNSPLH
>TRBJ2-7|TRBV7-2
ASSPDGGPYEQY
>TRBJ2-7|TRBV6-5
ASRATGYVSQQY
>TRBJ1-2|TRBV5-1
ASSWETGTGNMRRGYT
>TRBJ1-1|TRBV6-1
ASYETGTTEAF
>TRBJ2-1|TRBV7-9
ASSNKPGYNEQF
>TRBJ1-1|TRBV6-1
ASSEGWGLNTEAF
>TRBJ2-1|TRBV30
AWSVNLNYDEQF
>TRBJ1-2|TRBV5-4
ASSSDRVGYGYT
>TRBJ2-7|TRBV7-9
ASSLEGRAFY
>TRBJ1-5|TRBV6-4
ASSDQGGGNQPQH
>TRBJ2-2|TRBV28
ASSPGGSNTGELF
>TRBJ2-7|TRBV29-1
SVDAEGTSSEQY
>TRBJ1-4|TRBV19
ASSHQGKNEKLF
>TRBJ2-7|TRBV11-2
ASSLVGGGSSYEQY
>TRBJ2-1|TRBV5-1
ASSAQGDGAYNEQF
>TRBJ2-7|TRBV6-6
ASSYSAASYEQY
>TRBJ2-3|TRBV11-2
ASSLGPAEDTQY
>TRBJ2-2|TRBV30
AWIGGATGELF
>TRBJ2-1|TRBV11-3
ASSLDRVVYNEQF
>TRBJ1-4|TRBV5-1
ASSPSGATNEKLF
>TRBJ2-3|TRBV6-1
ASIRGPSTDTQY
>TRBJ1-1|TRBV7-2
ASSAGPLSEAF
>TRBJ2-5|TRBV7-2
ASSLAGGRETQY
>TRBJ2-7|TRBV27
ASSLARGGYEQY
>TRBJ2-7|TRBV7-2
ASSREHRYEQY
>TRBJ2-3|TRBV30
AWSARDTQY
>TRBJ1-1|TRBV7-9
ASSENDRAGTEAF
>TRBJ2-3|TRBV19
ASSSLSAGSDTQY
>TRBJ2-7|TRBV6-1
ASSEEGRGYEQY